One and the same sample provided the 10 T cell receptor beta chains below, sequenced in a study of CXCR3-negative and CXCR3-positive naive CD8 T cells. Each TRB cDNA library was prepared by 5' RACE (with UMI labels). TCRdb derives one entry per CDR3 protein from the 5' RACE reads, leaving out DNA. The listing records 150,000 to 180,000 distinct CDR3 sequences. No antigen has been identified for these receptors. Findings and limits, study-wide: CXCR3-negative naive cells had less hydrophobic TRB CDR3s than did CXCR3-positive naive cells.

The material sequenced was naive CXCR3+ CD8+ T cells from blood. Subset denoted: CD45RO-CCR7+CD27+CD95- naive CD8+ T cells expressing CXCR3 (TNR3+). These TCRs come from a human donor in good health. Some clones in this sample may be carry-over from other donors' samples.

The V call is TRBV20-1, the J call TRBJ1-5. Germline V gives CDR1 DFQATT, CDR2 SNEGSKA (reference sequence). The CDR3 length is 15 residues. This CDR3 reads CSAREEGRSNQPQHF.

The gene calls are TRBV28 and TRBJ2-5. CDR1 MDHEN and CDR2 SYDVKM come from the germline V gene. This CDR3 is built from 14 residues. CDR3 region: CASSPRRAQETQYF.

The chain has TRBV20-1 and TRBJ1-2. Per germline, CDR1 DFQATT and CDR2 SNEGSKA (reference sequence). This CDR3 spans 14 amino acids. Here the CDR3 reads CSARDIGENYGYTF.

This rearrangement joins TRBV5-1 to TRBJ2-2; the D gene TCRdb calls, TRBD2, cannot be checked with no DNA. The CDR3 covers 17 residues. The germline V gene has CDR1 SGHRS and CDR2 YFSETQ. The CDR3 here is CASSLSLAGDFSGELFF. The full variable domain, its missing parts supplied by reference TRBV5-1 and TRBJ2-2, is KAGVTQTPRYLIKTRGQQVTLSCSPISGHRSVSWYQQTPGQGLQFLFEYFSETQRNKGNFPGRFSGRQFSNSRSEMNVSTLELGDSALYLCASSLSLAGDFSGELFFGEGSRLTVL.

The chain couples TRBV15 to TRBJ2-7; TCRdb names TRBD1, which stays unverified in the absence of DNA. The CDR3 sequence is 15 residues long. The V gene's germline CDR1 is LNHNV and CDR2 YYDKDF (reference sequence). CDR3 region: CATSLGGRRYYEQYF.

The CDR3: CASSPPLAPDTQYF. V is TRBV9 and J is TRBJ2-3; TCRdb proposes TRBD1, but this gene call is untestable without DNA. The length of the CDR3 is 14 residues. CDR1 is SGDLS, CDR2 YYNGEE, per germline.

This rearrangement joins TRBV7-9 to TRBJ2-7; TCRdb picks TRBD2, but there is no DNA to check that call. The CDR3 is made up of 15 amino acids. Germline CDR1 is SEHNR and CDR2 is FQNEAQ (reference sequence). The CDR3 loop is CASSLVLAAAYEQYF.

V and J are TRBV7-9 and TRBJ1-5. CDR1 and CDR2 from the germline V gene are SEHNR and FQNEAQ (reference sequence). CDR3 length: 12 residues. The CDR3 is CASSLNYQPQHF.

V gene TRBV4-1 combines with J gene TRBJ2-2. This CDR3 has 15 amino acids. CDR1 is MGHRA, CDR2 YSYEKL, per germline. Here the CDR3 reads CASGYGYANTGELFF.

V usage is TRBV12-3 or TRBV12-4 and J usage is TRBJ2-7; TCRdb's D gene call, TRBD1, goes unchecked for lack of DNA. The CDR3 runs 14 residues. The chain's CDR3 is CASSLGDGTYEQYF.